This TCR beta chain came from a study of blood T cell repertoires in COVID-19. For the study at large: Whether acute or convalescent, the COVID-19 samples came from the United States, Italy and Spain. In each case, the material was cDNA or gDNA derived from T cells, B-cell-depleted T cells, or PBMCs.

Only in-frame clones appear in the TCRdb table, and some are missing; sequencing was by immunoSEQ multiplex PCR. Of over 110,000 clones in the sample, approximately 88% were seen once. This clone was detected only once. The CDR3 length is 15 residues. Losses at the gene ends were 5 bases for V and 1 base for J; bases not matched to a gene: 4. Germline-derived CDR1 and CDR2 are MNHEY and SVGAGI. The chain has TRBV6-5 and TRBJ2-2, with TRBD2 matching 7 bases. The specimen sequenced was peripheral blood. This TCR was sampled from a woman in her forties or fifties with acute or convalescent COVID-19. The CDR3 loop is CASSPRGRNTGELFF. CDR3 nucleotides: TGTGCCAGCAGTCCGCGGGGGAGGAACACCGGGGAGCTGTTTTTT.